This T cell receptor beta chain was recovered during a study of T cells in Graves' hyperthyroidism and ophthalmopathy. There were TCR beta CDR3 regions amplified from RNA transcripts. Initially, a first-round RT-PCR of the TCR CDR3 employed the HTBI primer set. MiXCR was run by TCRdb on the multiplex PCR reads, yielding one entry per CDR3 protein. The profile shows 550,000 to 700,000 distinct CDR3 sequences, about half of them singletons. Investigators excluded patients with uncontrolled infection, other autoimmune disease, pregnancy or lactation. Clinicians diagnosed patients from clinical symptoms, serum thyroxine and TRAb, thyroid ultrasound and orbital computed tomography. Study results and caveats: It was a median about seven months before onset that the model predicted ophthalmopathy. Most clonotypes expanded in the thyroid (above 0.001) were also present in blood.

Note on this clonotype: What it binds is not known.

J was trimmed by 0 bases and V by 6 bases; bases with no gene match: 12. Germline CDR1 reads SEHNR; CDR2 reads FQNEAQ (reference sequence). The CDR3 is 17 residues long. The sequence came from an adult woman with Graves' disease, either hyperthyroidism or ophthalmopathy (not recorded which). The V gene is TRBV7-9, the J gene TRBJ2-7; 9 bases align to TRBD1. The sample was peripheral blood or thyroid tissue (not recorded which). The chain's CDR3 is CASRPGTGWGTSYEQYF. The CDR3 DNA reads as TGTGCCAGCAGACCCGGGACAGGGTGGGGAACCTCCTACGAGCAGTACTTC.